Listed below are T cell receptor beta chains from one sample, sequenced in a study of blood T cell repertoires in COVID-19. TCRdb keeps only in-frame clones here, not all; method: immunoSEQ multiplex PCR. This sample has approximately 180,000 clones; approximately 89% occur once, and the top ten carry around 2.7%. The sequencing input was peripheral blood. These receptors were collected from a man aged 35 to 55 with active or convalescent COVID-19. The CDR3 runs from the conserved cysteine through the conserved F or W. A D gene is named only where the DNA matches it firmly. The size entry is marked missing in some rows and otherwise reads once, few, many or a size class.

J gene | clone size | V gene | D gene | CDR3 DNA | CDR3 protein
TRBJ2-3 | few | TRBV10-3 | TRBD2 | TGTGCCACCGGCGGAGCGGGGAGGACAGATACGCAGTATTTT | CATGGAGRTDTQYF
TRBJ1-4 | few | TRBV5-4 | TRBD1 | TGTGCCAGCAGCTTGCTAGGGGGCGATGAAAAACTGTTTTTT | CASSLLGGDEKLFF
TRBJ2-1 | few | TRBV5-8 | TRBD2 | TGTGCCAGCAGCTTGGGAGCTAGCGGGGGGGCGAATGAGCAGTTCTTC | CASSLGASGGANEQFF
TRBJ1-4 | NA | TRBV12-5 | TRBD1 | TGTGCTAGTGGTTTGGAAGACAGGGGAAATGAAAAACTGTTTTTT | CASGLEDRGNEKLFF
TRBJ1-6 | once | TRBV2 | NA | TGTGCCAGCAGTGAAGGTACAGGCAGGAATTCACCCCTCCACTTT | CASSEGTGRNSPLHF
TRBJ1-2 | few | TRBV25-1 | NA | TGTGCCAGCAGCCTTCGGGGGTTCTATGGCTACACCTTC | CASSLRGFYGYTF
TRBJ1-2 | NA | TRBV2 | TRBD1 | TGTGCCAGCAGTGACGACAGGGGGAACTATGGCTACACCTTC | CASSDDRGNYGYTF
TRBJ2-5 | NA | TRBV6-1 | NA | TGTGCCAGCAGTGAAATAGTGAAGACCCAGTACTTC | CASSEIVKTQYF
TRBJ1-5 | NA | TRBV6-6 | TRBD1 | TGTGCCAGCAGTCCCCATCTGACAGGGCATTATAGCAATCAGCCCCAGCATTTT | CASSPHLTGHYSNQPQHF
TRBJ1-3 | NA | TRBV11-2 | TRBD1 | TGTGCCAGCAGCTGGGGACAGAGCTCTGGAAACACCATATATTTT | CASSWGQSSGNTIYF
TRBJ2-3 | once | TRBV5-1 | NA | TGCGCCAGCAGCCCCCAGGTGTATTTGGGCACAGATACGCAGTATTTT | CASSPQVYLGTDTQYF
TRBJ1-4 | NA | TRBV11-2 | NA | TGTGCCAGCAGCAGCTCTGAGAGGGTGGGTACTAATGAAAAACTGTTTTTT | CASSSSERVGTNEKLFF
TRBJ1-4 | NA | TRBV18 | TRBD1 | TGTGCCAGCTCACCACTTACAGGGGGCGCCTTTACTAATGAAAAACTGTTTTTT | CASSPLTGGAFTNEKLFF
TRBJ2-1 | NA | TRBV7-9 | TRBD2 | TGTGCCAGCAGCTTAGTCGGGGGGGCCTACAATGAGCAGTTCTTC | CASSLVGGAYNEQFF
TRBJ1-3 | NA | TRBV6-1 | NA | TGTGCCAGCAGTGAAGGGGCAGTAAGTACTGGAAACACCATATATTTT | CASSEGAVSTGNTIYF
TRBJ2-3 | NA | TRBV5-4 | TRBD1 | TGTGCCAGCAGCCGCCCAGACAGGGGGAAGGATACGCAGTATTTT | CASSRPDRGKDTQYF
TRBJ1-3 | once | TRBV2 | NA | TGTGCCAGCAGGGCGCAGGGAGGGGACACCATATATTTT | CASRAQGGDTIYF
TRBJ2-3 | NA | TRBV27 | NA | TGTGCCAGCAGTTTGCTAGCAGCTGATACGCAGTATTTT | CASSLLAADTQYF
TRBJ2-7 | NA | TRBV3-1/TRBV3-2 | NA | TGTGCCAGCAGCCAAGTTTTGGTCGGTACCTACGAGCAGTACTTC | CASSQVLVGTYEQYF
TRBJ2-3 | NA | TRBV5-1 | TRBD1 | TGCGCCAGCAGTTTCTCGACAGGGGTCTATAGCACAGATACGCAGTATTTT | CASSFSTGVYSTDTQYF
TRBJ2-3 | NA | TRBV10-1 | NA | TGCGCCAGCAGTGATGCGGGCACGGACCTCACAGATACGCAGTATTTT | CASSDAGTDLTDTQYF
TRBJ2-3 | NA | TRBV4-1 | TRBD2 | TGCGCCAGCAGCCTCCCCCGATTGGGCAGCGGGGGCACAGATACGCAGTATTTT | CASSLPRLGSGGTDTQYF
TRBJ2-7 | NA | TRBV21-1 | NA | TGTGCCAGCGACTCCTTGACCCTAGAATACGAGCAGTACTTC | CASDSLTLEYEQYF
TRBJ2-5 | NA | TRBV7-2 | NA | TGTGCCAGCAGACGAGGACATCTCGAGACCCAGTACTTC | CASRRGHLETQYF
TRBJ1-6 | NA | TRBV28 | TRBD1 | TGTGCCAGCAGTTCTGATGAACCGGGACAGGGAGAGTATAATTCACCCCTCCACTTT | CASSSDEPGQGEYNSPLHF
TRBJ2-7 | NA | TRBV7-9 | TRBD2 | TGTGCCAGCAGCCCAGGCAGGGCGGGGGGAACCTACGAGCAGTACTTC | CASSPGRAGGTYEQYF
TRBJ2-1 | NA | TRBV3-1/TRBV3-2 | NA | TGTGCCAGCAGGGCATCCTACAATGAGCAGTTCTTC | CASRASYNEQFF
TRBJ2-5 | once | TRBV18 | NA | TGTGCCAGCTCACAAGCTTCGGGGGGCAGGGGAAGAGAGACCCAGTACTTC | CASSQASGGRGRETQYF
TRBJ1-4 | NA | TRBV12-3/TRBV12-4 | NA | TGTGCCAGCAGTTTACGGGAAAAACTGTTTTTT | CASSLREKLFF
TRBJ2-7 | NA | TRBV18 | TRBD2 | TGTGCCAGCTCACCCAGCGGGGGGACAAGGGAGCAGTACTTC | CASSPSGGTREQYF
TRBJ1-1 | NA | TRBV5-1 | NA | TGCGCCAGCAGCTCCTGGCAGGTTGCAGGGGTTCCCACTGAAGCTTTCTTT | CASSSWQVAGVPTEAFF
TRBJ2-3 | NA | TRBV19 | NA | TGTGCCAGTACCCCGCTGGCGGGGAAGGTCACAGATACGCAGTATTTT | CASTPLAGKVTDTQYF
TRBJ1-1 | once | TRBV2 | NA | TGTGCCAGCCGGGACACCTGGGACACTGAAGCTTTCTTT | CASRDTWDTEAFF
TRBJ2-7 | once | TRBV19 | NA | TGTGCCAGTAGTATAGAGACTCACATAACTGGGGAGCAGTACTTC | CASSIETHITGEQYF
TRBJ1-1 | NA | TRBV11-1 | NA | TGTGCCAGCAGCTCGGGACTGGGGAACACTGAAGCTTTCTTT | CASSSGLGNTEAFF
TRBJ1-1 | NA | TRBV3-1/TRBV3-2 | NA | TGTGCCAGCAGCCCATTGGGGAGGGACACTGAAGCTTTCTTT | CASSPLGRDTEAFF
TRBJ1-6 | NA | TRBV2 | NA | TGTGCCAGCACCCCAGGCAGGCATAATTCACCCCTCCACTTT | CASTPGRHNSPLHF
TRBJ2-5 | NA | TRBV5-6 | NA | TGTGCCAGCAGCCATACAGGGCAAGAGACCCAGTACTTC | CASSHTGQETQYF
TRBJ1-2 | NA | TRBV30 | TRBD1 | TGTGCCTGCACGCAGGGGGCAGGCTACACCTTC | CACTQGAGYTF
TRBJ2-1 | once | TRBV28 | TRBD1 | TGTGCCAGCAGTTTAGCCAGGGGGATTTACAATGAGCAGTTCTTC | CASSLARGIYNEQFF
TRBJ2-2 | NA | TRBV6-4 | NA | TGTGCCAGCAGTGACTCAGGGGTCGGGGAGCTGTTTTTT | CASSDSGVGELFF
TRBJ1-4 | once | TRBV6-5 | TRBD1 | TGTGCCAGCAGTTACCGTGACAGGGGAAATGAAAAACTGTTTTTT | CASSYRDRGNEKLFF
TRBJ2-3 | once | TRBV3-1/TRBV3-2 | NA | TGTGCCAGCAGCCAAGATGGGCAGGCTGGAGATACGCAGTATTTT | CASSQDGQAGDTQYF
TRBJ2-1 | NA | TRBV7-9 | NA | TGTGCCAGCAGCTTAGCGTCACGTCGGTTGCTCTTC | CASSLASRRLLF
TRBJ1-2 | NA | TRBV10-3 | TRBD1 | TGTGCCATCAGCCCGGGACAGGGAGATTTTAACTATGGCTACACCTTC | CAISPGQGDFNYGYTF
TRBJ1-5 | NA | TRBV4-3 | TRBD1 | TGCGCCAGCAGCCCGCGGTGGGACAGGGGCAATCAGCCCCAGCATTTT | CASSPRWDRGNQPQHF
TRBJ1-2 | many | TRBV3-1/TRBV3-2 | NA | TGTGCCAGCAGCCAAGGACAGCCCTATGGCTACACCTTC | CASSQGQPYGYTF
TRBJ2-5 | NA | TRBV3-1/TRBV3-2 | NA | TGTGCCAGCACCCTAAGTGGCAGGGGGGTGGTTGGGACCCAGTACTTC | CASTLSGRGVVGTQYF
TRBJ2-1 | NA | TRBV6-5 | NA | TGTGCCAGCAGTTCAGGGGTATCCTACAATGAGCAGTTCTTC | CASSSGVSYNEQFF